A selection of T cell receptor beta chains follows, all from one sample in a study of shared clonotypes between healthy human individuals. Generated by immunoSEQ multiplex PCR, the TCRdb table keeps only in-frame clones and is missing some. Seen here are 90,000 to 100,000 clones, roughly 45% observed once, and the top ten hold roughly 15%. What was sequenced was PBMCs. The receptors shown here come from a woman aged 40 to 55 in good health. Some clones in this sample may be carry-over from other donors' samples. CDR3s include the opening cysteine and the closing phenylalanine or tryptophan. The D gene is left open where the match is weak. Expanded clones are given a class, and other clones once, few, many or no size at all.

clone_size: -; d_call: TRBD1; j_call: TRBJ2-6; v_call: TRBV4-2; cdr3_aa: CASSQRDRGGKGANVLTF; cdr3_nt: TGTGCCAGCAGCCAAAGGGACAGGGGCGGTAAAGGGGCCAACGTCCTGACTTTC
clone_size: -; d_call: -; j_call: TRBJ1-1; v_call: TRBV29-1; cdr3_aa: CSVGAGRDTEAFF; cdr3_nt: TGCAGCGTTGGGGCAGGGAGGGACACTGAAGCTTTCTTT
clone_size: many; d_call: -; j_call: TRBJ1-2; v_call: TRBV27; cdr3_aa: CASSPKDRYGYTF; cdr3_nt: TGTGCCAGCAGTCCCAAGGACCGCTATGGCTACACCTTC
clone_size: -; d_call: -; j_call: TRBJ1-6; v_call: TRBV15; cdr3_aa: CATSVQGGGNSPLHF; cdr3_nt: TGTGCCACCAGCGTACAGGGAGGAGGGAATTCACCCCTCCACTTT
clone_size: -; d_call: -; j_call: TRBJ2-5; v_call: TRBV30; cdr3_aa: CAWSVGRKQETQYF; cdr3_nt: TGTGCCTGGAGTGTAGGGCGGAAGCAAGAGACCCAGTACTTC
clone_size: many; d_call: -; j_call: TRBJ2-7; v_call: TRBV30; cdr3_aa: CAWSVTPYEQYF; cdr3_nt: TGTGCCTGGAGTGTTACACCCTACGAGCAGTACTTC
clone_size: -; d_call: TRBD2; j_call: TRBJ2-7; v_call: TRBV5-1; cdr3_aa: CASSPGLAGVAYEQYF; cdr3_nt: TGCGCCAGCAGCCCAGGACTAGCGGGAGTAGCATACGAGCAGTACTTC
clone_size: medium-sized; d_call: TRBD1; j_call: TRBJ1-1; v_call: TRBV2; cdr3_aa: CASSGWDRVTVNTEAFF; cdr3_nt: TGTGCCAGCAGTGGTTGGGACAGGGTTACGGTGAACACTGAAGCTTTCTTT
clone_size: -; d_call: -; j_call: TRBJ2-5; v_call: TRBV29-1; cdr3_aa: CSVAIGGGQETQYF; cdr3_nt: TGCAGCGTGGCGATAGGGGGTGGACAAGAGACCCAGTACTTC
clone_size: -; d_call: -; j_call: TRBJ2-3; v_call: TRBV27; cdr3_aa: CASSFRRTRSTDTQYF; cdr3_nt: TGTGCCAGCAGTTTCAGGCGGACCCGAAGCACAGATACGCAGTATTTT
clone_size: -; d_call: TRBD2; j_call: TRBJ2-2; v_call: TRBV7-2; cdr3_aa: CASSTRLAGTGELFF; cdr3_nt: TGTGCCAGCAGCACCAGGCTAGCGGGCACCGGGGAGCTGTTTTTT
clone_size: -; d_call: -; j_call: TRBJ1-3; v_call: TRBV5-1; cdr3_aa: CASSYGGDPGGNTIYF; cdr3_nt: TGCGCCAGCAGCTATGGTGGGGACCCAGGGGGAAACACCATATATTTT
clone_size: -; d_call: -; j_call: TRBJ1-3; v_call: TRBV7-6; cdr3_aa: CASSLADPRDSSGNTIYF; cdr3_nt: TGTGCCAGCAGCTTAGCAGATCCGAGAGATAGCTCTGGAAACACCATATATTTT
clone_size: -; d_call: -; j_call: TRBJ2-7; v_call: TRBV5-1; cdr3_aa: CASSLGPGHSYEQYF; cdr3_nt: TGCGCCAGCAGCTTGGGCCCTGGACACTCCTACGAGCAGTACTTC
clone_size: -; d_call: -; j_call: TRBJ2-1; v_call: TRBV4-3; cdr3_aa: CASSQEGTYGEQFF; cdr3_nt: TGCGCCAGCAGCCAAGAGGGGACCTACGGTGAGCAGTTCTTC
clone_size: -; d_call: -; j_call: TRBJ1-2; v_call: TRBV29-1; cdr3_aa: CSVGRGGAGYGYTF; cdr3_nt: TGCAGTGTCGGCCGAGGGGGGGCTGGCTATGGCTACACCTTC
clone_size: -; d_call: -; j_call: TRBJ2-7; v_call: TRBV19; cdr3_aa: CASSPGLPYEQYF; cdr3_nt: TGTGCCAGTAGTCCGGGACTTCCCTACGAGCAGTACTTC
clone_size: few; d_call: TRBD1; j_call: TRBJ2-7; v_call: TRBV7-8; cdr3_aa: CASSRYPTGYPNYEQYF; cdr3_nt: TGTGCCAGCAGCCGATATCCGACAGGGTATCCCAACTACGAGCAGTACTTC
clone_size: -; d_call: TRBD2; j_call: TRBJ2-2; v_call: TRBV7-2; cdr3_aa: CASSLGGAGGQTGELFF; cdr3_nt: TGTGCCAGCAGCTTAGGGGGAGCGGGAGGACAGACCGGGGAGCTGTTTTTT
clone_size: many; d_call: TRBD2; j_call: TRBJ2-5; v_call: TRBV7-6; cdr3_aa: CASSAPLAGRKTQYF; cdr3_nt: TGTGCCAGCAGCGCCCCACTAGCGGGGAGAAAGACCCAGTACTTC
clone_size: few; d_call: -; j_call: TRBJ2-1; v_call: TRBV5-1; cdr3_aa: CASSLDVASSYNEQFF; cdr3_nt: TGCGCCAGCAGCTTGGATGTAGCAAGCTCCTACAATGAGCAGTTCTTC
clone_size: many; d_call: -; j_call: TRBJ2-7; v_call: TRBV18; cdr3_aa: CASSPPTRLTWEQYF; cdr3_nt: TGTGCCAGCTCACCTCCTACTCGATTAACGTGGGAGCAGTACTTC
clone_size: -; d_call: -; j_call: TRBJ1-2; v_call: TRBV5-1; cdr3_aa: CASSFSGSGNGYTF; cdr3_nt: TGCGCCAGCAGCTTCTCGGGGAGTGGTAATGGCTACACCTTC
clone_size: -; d_call: -; j_call: TRBJ1-2; v_call: TRBV18; cdr3_aa: CASSAGQNYGYTF; cdr3_nt: TGTGCCAGCTCAGCAGGACAGAACTATGGCTACACCTTC
clone_size: -; d_call: TRBD1; j_call: TRBJ1-1; v_call: TRBV28; cdr3_aa: CASGGQGARTEAFF; cdr3_nt: TGTGCCAGCGGCGGACAGGGGGCGCGCACTGAAGCTTTCTTT
clone_size: few; d_call: -; j_call: TRBJ2-7; v_call: TRBV18; cdr3_aa: CASSISASYEQYF; cdr3_nt: TGTGCCAGCTCAATCTCTGCCTCCTACGAGCAGTACTTC
clone_size: -; d_call: -; j_call: TRBJ1-1; v_call: TRBV6-5; cdr3_aa: CASRDTGGTEAFF; cdr3_nt: TGTGCCAGCAGGGACACGGGAGGCACTGAAGCTTTCTTT
clone_size: many; d_call: -; j_call: TRBJ2-3; v_call: TRBV4-3; cdr3_aa: CASSQGLAKRSYF; cdr3_nt: TGCGCCAGCAGCCAAGGCCTAGCCAAACGCTCGTATTTT
clone_size: -; d_call: -; j_call: TRBJ2-4; v_call: TRBV29-1; cdr3_aa: CSAAPGGDDIQYF; cdr3_nt: TGCAGCGCCGCCCCCGGGGGCGACGACATTCAGTACTTC
clone_size: -; d_call: TRBD1; j_call: TRBJ1-1; v_call: TRBV6-5; cdr3_aa: CASSYPGQGGDAFF; cdr3_nt: TGTGCCAGCAGTTACCCCGGACAGGGCGGTGATGCTTTCTTT
clone_size: many; d_call: -; j_call: TRBJ1-1; v_call: TRBV6-1; cdr3_aa: CASSRTENTEAFF; cdr3_nt: TGTGCCAGCAGTCGAACAGAGAACACTGAAGCTTTCTTT
clone_size: many; d_call: -; j_call: TRBJ2-7; v_call: TRBV10-3; cdr3_aa: CAISDQASSYEQYF; cdr3_nt: TGTGCCATCAGTGATCAGGCGAGCTCCTACGAGCAGTACTTC
clone_size: many; d_call: TRBD2; j_call: TRBJ2-2; v_call: TRBV7-6; cdr3_aa: CASSLLLAGPNTGELFF; cdr3_nt: TGTGCCAGCAGCCTTCTACTAGCGGGTCCGAACACCGGGGAGCTGTTTTTT
clone_size: -; d_call: -; j_call: TRBJ2-7; v_call: TRBV7-7; cdr3_aa: CASSQGRVGGYEQYF; cdr3_nt: TGTGCCAGCAGCCAGGGAAGGGTGGGCGGCTACGAGCAGTACTTC
clone_size: -; d_call: -; j_call: TRBJ2-7; v_call: TRBV5-1; cdr3_aa: CASSLEGVPPSYEQYF; cdr3_nt: TGCGCCAGCAGCTTGGAAGGGGTCCCACCCTCCTACGAGCAGTACTTC
clone_size: many; d_call: TRBD2; j_call: TRBJ2-7; v_call: TRBV5-1; cdr3_aa: CASSLAGLGTFDEQYF; cdr3_nt: TGCGCCAGCAGCTTGGCGGGACTAGGGACATTCGACGAGCAGTACTTC
clone_size: many; d_call: -; j_call: TRBJ1-5; v_call: TRBV6-1; cdr3_aa: CASSRTSGVHQPQHF; cdr3_nt: TGTGCCAGCAGCAGGACATCAGGGGTCCATCAGCCCCAGCATTTT
clone_size: many; d_call: -; j_call: TRBJ1-1; v_call: TRBV5-6; cdr3_aa: CASSLAGVFAEAFF; cdr3_nt: TGTGCCAGCAGCTTGGCTGGGGTGTTCGCTGAAGCTTTCTTT
clone_size: many; d_call: TRBD2; j_call: TRBJ2-7; v_call: TRBV4-3; cdr3_aa: CASSQSRRVSERESEQYF; cdr3_nt: TGCGCCAGCAGCCAGTCTAGGCGTGTATCGGAGCGGGAGAGTGAGCAGTACTTC
clone_size: -; d_call: -; j_call: TRBJ2-2; v_call: TRBV9; cdr3_aa: CASSVVGGMATGELFF; cdr3_nt: TGTGCCAGCAGCGTAGTAGGGGGGATGGCCACCGGGGAGCTGTTTTTT
clone_size: many; d_call: -; j_call: TRBJ2-7; v_call: TRBV29-1; cdr3_aa: CSVPTREHSYEQYF; cdr3_nt: TGCAGCGTCCCGACCCGGGAGCACTCCTACGAGCAGTACTTC
clone_size: -; d_call: -; j_call: TRBJ2-2; v_call: TRBV5-5; cdr3_aa: CARLRPPVRAGELFF; cdr3_nt: TGTGCCAGACTTCGTCCTCCGGTTCGCGCCGGGGAGCTGTTTTTT
clone_size: few; d_call: TRBD1; j_call: TRBJ2-5; v_call: TRBV9; cdr3_aa: CASSPHAGTGTVGETQYF; cdr3_nt: TGTGCCAGCAGCCCTCACGCCGGGACAGGCACGGTCGGGGAGACCCAGTACTTC
clone_size: -; d_call: -; j_call: TRBJ2-7; v_call: TRBV14; cdr3_aa: CASSQEVGSPYEQYF; cdr3_nt: TGTGCCAGCAGCCAAGAAGTCGGGAGCCCCTACGAGCAGTACTTC
clone_size: -; d_call: -; j_call: TRBJ2-1; v_call: TRBV10-2; cdr3_aa: CASSSASSEQFF; cdr3_nt: TGCGCCAGCAGCTCTGCCTCCAGTGAGCAGTTCTTC
clone_size: -; d_call: -; j_call: TRBJ2-2; v_call: TRBV7-6; cdr3_aa: CASSPAGVDTGELFF; cdr3_nt: TGTGCCAGCAGCCCAGCGGGCGTGGACACCGGGGAGCTGTTTTTT
clone_size: -; d_call: -; j_call: TRBJ2-3; v_call: TRBV5-1; cdr3_aa: CASSLEGSNTQYF; cdr3_nt: TGCGCCAGCAGCTTGGAAGGTAGTAATACGCAGTATTTT
clone_size: -; d_call: -; j_call: TRBJ1-1; v_call: TRBV19; cdr3_aa: CASLSRRMNTEAFF; cdr3_nt: TGTGCCAGCCTTTCAAGAAGAATGAACACTGAAGCTTTCTTT
clone_size: many; d_call: -; j_call: TRBJ2-2; v_call: TRBV7-9; cdr3_aa: CASSLYGLRNTGELFF; cdr3_nt: TGTGCCAGCAGCTTATACGGACTACGGAACACCGGGGAGCTGTTTTTT
clone_size: -; d_call: TRBD2; j_call: TRBJ2-1; v_call: TRBV7-2; cdr3_aa: CASSLIGTSQGEQFF; cdr3_nt: TGTGCCAGCAGCCTCATCGGGACTAGCCAGGGTGAGCAGTTCTTC
clone_size: few; d_call: TRBD2; j_call: TRBJ2-1; v_call: TRBV6-1; cdr3_aa: CASSGGTSGRNEQFF; cdr3_nt: TGTGCCAGCAGTGGGGGGACTAGCGGGAGGAATGAGCAGTTCTTC
clone_size: -; d_call: TRBD2; j_call: TRBJ2-7; v_call: TRBV7-9; cdr3_aa: CASSPGLAEIYEQYF; cdr3_nt: TGTGCCAGCAGCCCCGGACTAGCGGAGATCTACGAGCAGTACTTC
clone_size: few; d_call: -; j_call: TRBJ2-6; v_call: TRBV1; cdr3_aa: CTSRRGAGSSGANVLTF; cdr3_nt: TGCACCAGCAGACGGGGAGCGGGGAGCTCTGGGGCCAACGTCCTGACTTTC